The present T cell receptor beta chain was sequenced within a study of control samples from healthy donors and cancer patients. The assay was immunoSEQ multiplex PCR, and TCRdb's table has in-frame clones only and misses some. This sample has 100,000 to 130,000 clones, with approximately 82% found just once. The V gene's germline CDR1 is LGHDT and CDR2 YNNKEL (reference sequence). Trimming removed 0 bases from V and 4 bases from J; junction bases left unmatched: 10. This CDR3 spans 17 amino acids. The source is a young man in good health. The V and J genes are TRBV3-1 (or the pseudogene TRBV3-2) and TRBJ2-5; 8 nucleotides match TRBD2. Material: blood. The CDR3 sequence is CASSQDRYSGAAETQYF. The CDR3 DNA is TGTGCCAGCAGCCAAGATCGGTATAGCGGGGCTGCAGAGACCCAGTACTTC.